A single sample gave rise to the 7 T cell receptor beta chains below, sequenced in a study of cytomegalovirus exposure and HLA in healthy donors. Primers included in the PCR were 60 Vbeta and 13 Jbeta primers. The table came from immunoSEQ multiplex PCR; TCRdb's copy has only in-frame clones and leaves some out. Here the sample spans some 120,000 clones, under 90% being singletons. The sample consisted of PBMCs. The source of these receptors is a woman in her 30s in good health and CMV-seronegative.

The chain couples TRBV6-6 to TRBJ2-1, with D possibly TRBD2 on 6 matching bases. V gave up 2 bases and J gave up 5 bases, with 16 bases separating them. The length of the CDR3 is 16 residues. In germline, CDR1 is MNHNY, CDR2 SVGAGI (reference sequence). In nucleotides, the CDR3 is TGTGCCAGCAGTTACCGACTAGACGAGCCAAACAATGAGCAGTTCTTC. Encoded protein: CASSYRLDEPNNEQFF.

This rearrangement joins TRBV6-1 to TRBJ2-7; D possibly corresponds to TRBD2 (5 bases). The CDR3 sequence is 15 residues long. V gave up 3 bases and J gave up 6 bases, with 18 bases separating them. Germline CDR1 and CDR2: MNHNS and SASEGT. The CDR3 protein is CASSEKSGEGREQYF. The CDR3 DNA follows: TGTGCCAGCAGTGAGAAGTCAGGAGAGGGCCGCGAGCAGTACTTC.

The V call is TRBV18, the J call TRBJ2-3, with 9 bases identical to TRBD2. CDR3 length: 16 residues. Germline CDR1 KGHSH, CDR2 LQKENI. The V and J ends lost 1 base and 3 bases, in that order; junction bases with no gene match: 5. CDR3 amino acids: CASSPLAGELTDTQYF. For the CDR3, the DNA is TGTGCCAGCTCACCACTAGCGGGAGAGCTGACAGATACGCAGTATTTT.

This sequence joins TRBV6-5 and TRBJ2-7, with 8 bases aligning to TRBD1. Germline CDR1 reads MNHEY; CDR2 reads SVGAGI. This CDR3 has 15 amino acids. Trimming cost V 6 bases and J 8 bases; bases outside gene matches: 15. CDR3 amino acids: CASSQTIRQGSQQYF. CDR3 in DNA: TGTGCCAGCAGCCAGACTATTCGACAGGGGTCTCAGCAGTACTTC.

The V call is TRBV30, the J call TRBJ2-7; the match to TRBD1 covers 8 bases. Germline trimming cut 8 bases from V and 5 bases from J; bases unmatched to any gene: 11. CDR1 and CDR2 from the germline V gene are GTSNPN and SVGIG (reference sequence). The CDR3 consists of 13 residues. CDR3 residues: CAGQTGVVNEQYF. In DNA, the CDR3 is TGTGCCGGTCAGACAGGGGTCGTGAACGAGCAGTACTTC.

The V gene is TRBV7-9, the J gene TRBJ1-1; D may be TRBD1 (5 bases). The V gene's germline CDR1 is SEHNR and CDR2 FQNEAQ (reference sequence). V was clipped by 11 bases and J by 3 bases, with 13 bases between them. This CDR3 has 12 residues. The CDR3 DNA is TGTGCCGGACGCAGGGAGGACACTGAAGCTTTCTTT. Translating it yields CAGRREDTEAFF.

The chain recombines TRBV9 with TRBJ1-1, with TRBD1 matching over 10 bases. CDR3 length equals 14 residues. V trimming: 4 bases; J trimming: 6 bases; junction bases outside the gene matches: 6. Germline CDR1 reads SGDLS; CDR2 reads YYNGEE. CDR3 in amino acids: CASSTRGTGAEAFF. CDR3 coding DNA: TGTGCCAGCAGCACCCGAGGGACAGGGGCTGAAGCTTTCTTT.